The text below deals with one TCR beta chain. This sample was included in a study of metastatic and nonmetastatic thyroid tumors. TCRdb re-called the PCR reads with MiXCR. The table records some 54,000 clones, around a sixth of them present only once. Treatment of any kind had been given to no patient before thyroid surgery. Germline V lookup: CDR1 SGHTA, CDR2 FQGTGA. The CDR3 has 13 residues. V was trimmed by 7 bases and J by 7 bases, leaving 13 bases between them. Sequenced input: blood. The chain employs TRBV7-3 and TRBJ2-2, with D perhaps matching TRBD1 (5 bases). The TCR comes from a female donor with papillary thyroid cancer or a benign thyroid nodule (not recorded which). Some clones in this sample may be carry-over from other donors' samples. The CDR3 is CASTCTGSGELFF. The CDR3 nucleotides read TGTGCCAGCACCTGTACAGGAAGCGGGGAGCTGTTTTTT.